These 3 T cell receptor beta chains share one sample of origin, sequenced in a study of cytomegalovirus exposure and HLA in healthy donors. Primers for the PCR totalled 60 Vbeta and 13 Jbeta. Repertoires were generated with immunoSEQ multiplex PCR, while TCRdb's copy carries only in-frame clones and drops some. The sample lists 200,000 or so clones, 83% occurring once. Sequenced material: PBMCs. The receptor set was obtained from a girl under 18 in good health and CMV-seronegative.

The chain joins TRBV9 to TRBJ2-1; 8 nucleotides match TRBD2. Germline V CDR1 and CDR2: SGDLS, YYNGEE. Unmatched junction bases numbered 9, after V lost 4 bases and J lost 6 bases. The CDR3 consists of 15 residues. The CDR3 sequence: CASSPFGGAFNEQFF. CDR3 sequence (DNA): TGTGCCAGCAGCCCTTTCGGGGGGGCCTTCAATGAGCAGTTCTTC.

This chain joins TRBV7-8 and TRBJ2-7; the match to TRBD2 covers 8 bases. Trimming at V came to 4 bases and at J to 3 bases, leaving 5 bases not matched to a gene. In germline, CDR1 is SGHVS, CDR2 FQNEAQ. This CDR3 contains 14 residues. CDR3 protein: CASSSDGGGYEQYF. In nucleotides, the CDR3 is TGTGCCAGCAGCTCAGACGGGGGGGGCTACGAGCAGTACTTC.

Written as DNA, the CDR3 is TGTGCCAGCAGCCTTGGCGGGTTGATGGATGGCTACACCTTC. Translating gives CASSLGGLMDGYTF. The V and J genes are TRBV5-8 and TRBJ1-2; D is unresolved. CDR1 is SGHTS, CDR2 YDEGEE, per germline. CDR3 length: 14 amino acids. Between the trimmed V and J ends, which lost 4 bases and 6 bases, there was a span of 16 bases.